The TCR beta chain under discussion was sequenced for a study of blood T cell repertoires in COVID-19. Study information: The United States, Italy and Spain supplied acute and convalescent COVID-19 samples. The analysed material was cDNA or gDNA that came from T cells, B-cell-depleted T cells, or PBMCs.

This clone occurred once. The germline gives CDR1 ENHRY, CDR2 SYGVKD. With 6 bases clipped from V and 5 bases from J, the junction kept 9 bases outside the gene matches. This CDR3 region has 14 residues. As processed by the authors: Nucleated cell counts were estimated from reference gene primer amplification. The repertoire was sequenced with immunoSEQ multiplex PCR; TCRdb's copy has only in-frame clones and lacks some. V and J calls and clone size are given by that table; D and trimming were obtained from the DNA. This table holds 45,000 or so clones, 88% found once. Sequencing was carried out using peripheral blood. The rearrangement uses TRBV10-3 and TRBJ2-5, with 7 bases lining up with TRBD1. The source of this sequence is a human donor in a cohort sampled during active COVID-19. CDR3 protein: CAIRATGASETQYF. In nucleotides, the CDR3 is TGTGCCATCAGAGCTACAGGGGCGTCTGAGACCCAGTACTTC.